Detailed here is one TCR beta chain. Seattle enrolled patients during active infection and tracked them longitudinally. The assay was immunoSEQ multiplex PCR, and TCRdb's table has in-frame clones only and misses some. The sample contains approximately 100,000 clones, roughly 90% of which appear only once. The record originates from a study of blood T cell repertoires in COVID-19. Study in general: Samples of COVID-19 (acute and convalescent) were obtained from the United States, Italy and Spain. Sample material is recorded as cDNA or gDNA derived from T cells, B-cell-depleted T cells, or PBMCs.

This CDR3 has 15 amino acids. V was pared by 6 bases and J by 5 bases, with 12 bases of the junction left unmatched. Germline V gives CDR1 MNHNY, CDR2 SVGAGI (reference sequence). This receptor was taken from a human donor with COVID-19, enrolled during active disease. The donor label of this sample is uncertain. V gene TRBV6-6 combines with J gene TRBJ1-2; 7 positions agree with TRBD1. What was sequenced was peripheral blood. The CDR3 bases are TGTGCCAGCAGCCCTCGTGACAGGGCAAGGTATGGCTACACCTTC. It translates to CASSPRDRARYGYTF.